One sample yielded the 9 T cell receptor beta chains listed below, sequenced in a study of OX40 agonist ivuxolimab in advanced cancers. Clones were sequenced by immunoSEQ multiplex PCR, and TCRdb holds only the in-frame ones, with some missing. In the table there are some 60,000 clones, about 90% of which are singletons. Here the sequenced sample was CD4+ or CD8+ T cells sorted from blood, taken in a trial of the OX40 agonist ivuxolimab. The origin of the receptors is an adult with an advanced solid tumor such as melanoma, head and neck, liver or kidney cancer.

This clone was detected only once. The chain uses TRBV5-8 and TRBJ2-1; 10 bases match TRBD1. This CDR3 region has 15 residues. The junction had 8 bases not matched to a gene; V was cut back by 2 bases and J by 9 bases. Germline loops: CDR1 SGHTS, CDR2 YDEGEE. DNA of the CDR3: TGTGCCAGCAGCTTAACCGGGACAGGGGTCGGTGAGCAGTTCTTC. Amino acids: CASSLTGTGVGEQFF.

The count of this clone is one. CDR3 coding DNA: TGTGCCAGCAGCTTACAGGGTACTGGTGGCTACACCTTC. It translates to CASSLQGTGGYTF. J is TRBJ1-2 and V is TRBV5-4; maybe TRBD1 (6 bases). Germline lookup yields CDR1 SGHNT and CDR2 YYREEE (reference sequence). This CDR3 has 13 residues. V was trimmed by 2 bases and J by 7 bases, leaving 12 bases between them.

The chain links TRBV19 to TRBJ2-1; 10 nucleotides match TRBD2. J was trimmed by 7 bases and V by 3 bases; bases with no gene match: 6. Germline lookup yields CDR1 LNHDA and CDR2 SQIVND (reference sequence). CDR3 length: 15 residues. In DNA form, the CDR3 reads TGTGCCAGTAGTATGACTAGCGGGCTAGGGAATGAGCAGTTCTTC. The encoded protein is CASSMTSGLGNEQFF.

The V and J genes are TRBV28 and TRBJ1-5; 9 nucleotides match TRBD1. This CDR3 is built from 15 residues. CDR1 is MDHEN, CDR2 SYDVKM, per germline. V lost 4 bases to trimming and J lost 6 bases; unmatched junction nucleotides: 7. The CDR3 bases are TGTGCCAGCAGTTCGCGGACAGGGGTCGGTCAGCCCCAGCATTTT. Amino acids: CASSSRTGVGQPQHF.

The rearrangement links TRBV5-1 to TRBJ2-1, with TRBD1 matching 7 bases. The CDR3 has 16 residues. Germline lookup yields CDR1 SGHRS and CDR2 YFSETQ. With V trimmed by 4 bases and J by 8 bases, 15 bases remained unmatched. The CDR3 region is CASSPQAGTVGYEQFF. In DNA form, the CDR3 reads TGCGCCAGCAGCCCCCAAGCCGGGACAGTAGGCTATGAGCAGTTCTTC.

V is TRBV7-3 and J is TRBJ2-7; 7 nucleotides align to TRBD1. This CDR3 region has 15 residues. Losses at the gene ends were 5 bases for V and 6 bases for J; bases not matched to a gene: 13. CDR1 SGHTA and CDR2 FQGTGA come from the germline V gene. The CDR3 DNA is TGTGCCAGCAGCGCAACCGGGACAGTTTATACCGAGCAGTACTTC. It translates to CASSATGTVYTEQYF.

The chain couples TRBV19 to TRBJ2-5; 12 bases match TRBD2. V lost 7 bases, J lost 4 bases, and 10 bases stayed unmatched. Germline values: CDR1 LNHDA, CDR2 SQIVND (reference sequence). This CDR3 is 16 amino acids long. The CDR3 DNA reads TGTGCCAGTACTCAGACTAGCGGGAGCAGCGGAGAGACCCAGTACTTC. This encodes CASTQTSGSSGETQYF.

As DNA, the CDR3 is TGTGCCAGCAGTGATGGGACAGGGAGTCAGCCCCAGCATTTT. It translates to CASSDGTGSQPQHF. This chain connects TRBV2 to TRBJ1-5; TRBD1 agrees at 9 bases. This CDR3 is 14 amino acids long. The trim removed 3 bases at V and 6 bases at J, leaving 3 bases unmatched. In germline, CDR1 is SNHLY, CDR2 FYNNEI.

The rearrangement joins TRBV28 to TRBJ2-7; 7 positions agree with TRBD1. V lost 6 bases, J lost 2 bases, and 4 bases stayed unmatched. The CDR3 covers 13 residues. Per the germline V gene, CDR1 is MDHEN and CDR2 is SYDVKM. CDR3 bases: TGTGCCAGCAGACCAGGGACAGCCTACGAGCAGTACTTC. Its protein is CASRPGTAYEQYF.